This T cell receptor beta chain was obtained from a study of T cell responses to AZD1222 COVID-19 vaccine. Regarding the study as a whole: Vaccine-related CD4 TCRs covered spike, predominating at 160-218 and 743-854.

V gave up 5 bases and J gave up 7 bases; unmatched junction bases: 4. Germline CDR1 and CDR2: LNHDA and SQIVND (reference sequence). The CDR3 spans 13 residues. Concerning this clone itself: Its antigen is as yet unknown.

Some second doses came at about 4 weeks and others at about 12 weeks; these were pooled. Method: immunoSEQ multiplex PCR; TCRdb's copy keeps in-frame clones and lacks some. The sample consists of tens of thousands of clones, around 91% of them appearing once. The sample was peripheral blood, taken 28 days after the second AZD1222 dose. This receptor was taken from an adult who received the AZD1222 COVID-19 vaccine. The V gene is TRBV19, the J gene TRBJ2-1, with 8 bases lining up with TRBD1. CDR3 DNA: TGTGCCAGTAGTGGTACAGGGGGAAATGAGCAGTTCTTC. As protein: CASSGTGGNEQFF. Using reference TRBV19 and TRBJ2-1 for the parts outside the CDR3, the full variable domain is DGGITQSPKYLFRKEGQNVTLSCEQNLNHDAMYWYRQDPGQGLRLIYYSQIVNDFQKGDIAEGYSVSREKKESFPLTVTSAQKNPTAFYLCASSGTGGNEQFFGPGTRLTVL.